Below, 10 T cell receptor beta chains from the same sample are listed, as sequenced in a study of STAT3 mutations in large granular lymphocyte leukemia. Study-level points and caveats: Every T-LGLL patient had at least one immunodominant TCRbeta clonotype.

These receptors have no known antigen. The repertoire was sequenced with immunoSEQ multiplex PCR; TCRdb's copy has only in-frame clones and lacks some. The sample consists of roughly 40,000 clones, roughly 81% of them appearing once. Sequenced material: PBMCs. These receptor sequences come from a human donor with T large granular lymphocyte leukemia. Some clones in this sample may be carry-over from other donors' samples.

J is TRBJ1-1 and V is TRBV11-2, with D possibly TRBD1 on 6 matching bases. Germline assignment: CDR1 SGHAT and CDR2 FQNNGV. Trimming stripped 1 base from V and 10 bases from J, with 13 bases between. This CDR3 region has 13 residues. CDR3 amino acids: CASSLAFMGAAFF. CDR3 DNA sequence: TGTGCCAGCAGCTTAGCTTTTATGGGGGCAGCTTTCTTT.

V usage is TRBV28 and J usage is TRBJ1-6; D remains ambiguous. This CDR3 spans 16 amino acids. Germline V gene sequence: CDR1 MDHEN, CDR2 SYDVKM. The V gene lost 8 bases and the J gene lost 8 bases, with 22 bases spanning the gap. For the CDR3, the DNA is TGTGCCAGCTGTGACGGGGATATCTTATTGGATTCACCCCTCCACTTT. Protein sequence: CASCDGDILLDSPLHF.

CDR3: CASSVGREAYEQYF. The DNA for the CDR3 is TGTGCCAGTAGTGTCGGACGGGAAGCATACGAGCAGTACTTC. The gene calls are TRBV19 and TRBJ2-7, with D possibly TRBD2 on 5 matching bases. Germline CDR1 reads LNHDA; CDR2 reads SQIVND (reference sequence). V dropped 5 bases and J dropped 4 bases, with 15 bases sitting between them. The CDR3 totals 14 residues.

Only one count was recorded for this clone. The chain has TRBV7-9 and TRBJ2-1; 7 positions agree with TRBD1. Losses at the gene ends were 5 bases for V and 3 bases for J; bases not matched to a gene: 7. In germline, CDR1 is SEHNR, CDR2 FQNEAQ (reference sequence). This CDR3 spans 15 amino acids. The CDR3 DNA sequence: TGTGCCAGCAGCCACGACAGGGAAATCTACAATGAGCAGTTCTTC. Translation: CASSHDREIYNEQFF.

This clone was counted once. The rearrangement uses TRBV4-3 and TRBJ2-7; D not certain. Trimming took off 0 bases at V and 0 bases at J, with 6 bases between the two ends. The CDR3 length is 14 residues. The germline gives CDR1 LGHNA, CDR2 YSLEER. CDR3 region: CASSQDSRSYEQYF. The CDR3 nucleotides are TGCGCCAGCAGCCAAGATTCCCGCTCCTACGAGCAGTACTTC.

This chain connects TRBV15 to TRBJ1-1; 10 positions agree with TRBD1. The germline V gene encodes CDR1 LNHNV and CDR2 YYDKDF (reference sequence). V lost 0 bases, J lost 1 base, and 5 bases stayed unmatched. The CDR3 loop spans 17 amino acids. The CDR3: CATSREGQGFGNTEAFF. CDR3 nucleotide sequence: TGTGCCACCAGCAGAGAGGGACAGGGGTTCGGGAACACTGAAGCTTTCTTT.

The V gene is TRBV6-5, the J gene TRBJ1-1; no clear D. From germline, CDR1 is MNHEY and CDR2 SVGAGI. CDR3 length equals 15 residues. V gave up 5 bases and J gave up 1 base, with 14 bases separating them. CDR3 coding DNA: TGTGCCAGCAGTCCTCATGCGGCGAGGAACACTGAAGCTTTCTTT. Amino acid sequence: CASSPHAARNTEAFF.

The J gene is TRBJ2-5, the V gene TRBV5-4; D gene ambiguous. The CDR3 loop spans 14 amino acids. The germline V and J ends were trimmed by 4 bases and 5 bases, with 15 bases remaining between them. Germline-derived CDR1 and CDR2 are SGHNT and YYREEE (reference sequence). The CDR3: CASSRSVPWETQYF. CDR3 in DNA: TGTGCCAGCAGCCGCTCTGTCCCGTGGGAGACCCAGTACTTC.

The rearrangement uses TRBV19 and TRBJ2-5; D unresolved. CDR3 length: 13 amino acids. The ends were cut back, 8 bases at V and 1 base at J, with 11 bases in the middle. Germline lookup yields CDR1 LNHDA and CDR2 SQIVND (reference sequence). CDR3 in amino acids: CASGRSLQETQYF. The CDR3 DNA is TGTGCCAGTGGGCGCAGCCTCCAAGAGACCCAGTACTTC.

This clone was detected only a few times. The chain is built from TRBV5-4 and TRBJ2-3, with D possibly being TRBD2 (7 bases). This CDR3 comprises 14 residues. Germline loops: CDR1 SGHNT, CDR2 YYREEE (reference sequence). With 4 bases removed from V and 3 bases from J, the gap between germline ends came to 12 bases. The CDR3 DNA follows: TGTGCCAGCAGCCCCAGGGGAGGGACAGATACGCAGTATTTT. It encodes CASSPRGGTDTQYF.